Following are 20 T cell receptor beta chains from one sample sequenced in a study of CD8+ T cells in alopecia areata. The sequencing template was cDNA reverse transcribed from extracted RNA. The method was immunoSEQ multiplex PCR; TCRdb's version includes in-frame clones alone and lacks a portion of them. Found here are 160,000 or so clones, about 50% of them singletons; the top ten hold 15% to 20%. Sequencing was performed on CD8+ T cells sorted from blood, taken at week 0. The receptors come from a human donor with alopecia areata.

The chain uses TRBV4-3 and TRBJ2-1, with 9 nucleotides matching TRBD1. The CDR3 contains 14 residues. The germline V gene has CDR1 LGHNA and CDR2 YSLEER. V was clipped by 5 bases and J by 7 bases; unmatched bases: 6. CDR3 sequence reads: CASSTHRGRNEQFF. CDR3 nucleotide sequence: TGCGCCAGCAGCACCCACAGGGGGCGGAATGAGCAGTTCTTC.

This clone was seen only a few times. The CDR3 bases are TGTGCCAGCAGTGATATCGGATCACCCCTCCACTTT. As protein: CASSDIGSPLHF. The chain has TRBV25-1 and TRBJ1-6; no reliable D call. V lost 3 bases and J lost 10, with 7 bases in between. The CDR3 spans 12 residues. Per the germline V gene, CDR1 is MGHDK and CDR2 is SYGVNS.

CDR3 in amino acids: CSVVGGPGELFF. The CDR3 bases are TGCAGCGTTGTCGGGGGCCCCGGGGAGCTGTTTTTT. The chain uses TRBV29-1 and TRBJ2-2; D may be TRBD1 or TRBD2 (6 bases each). V gave up 4 bases and J gave up 6 bases, with 9 bases separating them. The CDR3 spans 12 residues. Germline V gives CDR1 SQVTM, CDR2 ANQGSEA.

Turning to this clone: One junction end disagrees with the germline gene, perhaps due to a read error. V usage is TRBV6-1 and J usage is TRBJ2-1; D unclear. Germline V CDR1 and CDR2: MNHNS, SASEGT. The CDR3 is made up of 17 amino acids. The chain's CDR3 is CAISESMGAKQFNEQFF. In nucleotides, the CDR3 is TGTGCCATCAGTGAGTCGATGGGCGCGAAACAGTTCAATGAGCAGTTCTTC.

This chain joins TRBV29-1 and TRBJ2-7; 9 nucleotides align to TRBD1. The length of the CDR3 is 15 residues. V lost 3 bases to trimming and J lost 2 bases; unmatched junction nucleotides: 8. CDR1 and CDR2 from the germline V gene are SQVTM and ANQGSEA. In DNA, the CDR3 is TGCAGCGTTGACTTGGGACAGGGAGGTCCCTACGAGCAGTACTTC. Its translation: CSVDLGQGGPYEQYF.

The chain carries TRBV9 and TRBJ1-1, with 10 nucleotides matching TRBD1. Losses at the gene ends were 4 bases for V and 3 bases for J; bases not matched to a gene: 9. The CDR3 loop spans 16 amino acids. The V gene's germline CDR1 is SGDLS and CDR2 YYNGEE. The CDR3 spells CASSFSPGTGDTEAFF. The CDR3 DNA reads TGTGCCAGCAGCTTCTCCCCCGGGACAGGGGACACTGAAGCTTTCTTT.

The gene calls are TRBV4-3 and TRBJ2-7; D is possibly TRBD2 (6 bases). Germline values: CDR1 LGHNA, CDR2 YSLEER. The CDR3 extends over 15 amino acids. V lost 3 bases and J lost 5, with 17 bases in between. CDR3 nucleotides: TGCGCCAGCAGCCAGACCTTGAGGAGGGCGGACGAGCAGTACTTC. Protein sequence: CASSQTLRRADEQYF.

This sequence joins TRBV25-1 and TRBJ2-4; 8 bases fit TRBD2. CDR3 length: 16 amino acids. The germline CDR1 and CDR2 sequences are MGHDK and SYGVNS. The V gene end was trimmed by 4 bases and the J gene end by 0 bases; junction bases not matched to a gene: 5. The CDR3 region is CASSATSGPAKNIQYF. CDR3 nucleotide sequence: TGTGCCAGCAGTGCCACTAGCGGACCAGCCAAAAACATTCAGTACTTC.

This clone was detected only a few times. Other DNA sequences in the sample encode the same CDR3. The V and J genes are TRBV27 and TRBJ2-7; D is undetermined. The V end lost 4 bases, the J end lost 1 base, and 2 bases lay between the germline ends. Germline values: CDR1 MNHEY, CDR2 SMNVEV (reference sequence). The CDR3 totals 11 residues. CDR3 sequence (DNA): TGTGCCAGCAGTTCTTCCTACGAGCAGTACTTC. Translated: CASSSSYEQYF.

This clone was picked up a small number of times. This chain uses TRBV14 with TRBJ1-2; 7 positions match TRBD1. Trimming removed 1 base from V and 9 bases from J; junction bases left unmatched: 5. The germline gives CDR1 SGHDN, CDR2 FVKESK. The CDR3 length is 13 residues. CDR3 sequence reads: CASSQGTGGSYTF. CDR3 in DNA: TGTGCCAGCAGCCAAGGGACAGGCGGAAGCTACACCTTC.

This chain uses TRBV5-1 with TRBJ1-4; D is uncertain. With 4 bases removed from V and 5 bases from J, the gap between germline ends came to 9 bases. Germline V gives CDR1 SGHRS, CDR2 YFSETQ. This CDR3 contains 13 residues. The DNA of the CDR3 is TGCGCCAGCAGCCCCGACACAAATGAAAAACTGTTTTTT. Residues: CASSPDTNEKLFF.

The chain is built from TRBV13 and TRBJ2-7, with unresolved D. Germline assignment: CDR1 PRHDT and CDR2 FYEKMQ (reference sequence). The V gene lost 4 bases and the J gene lost 2 bases, with 12 bases spanning the gap. The CDR3 is 14 amino acids. The CDR3 is CASSSLTETYEQYF. CDR3 DNA: TGTGCCAGCAGCTCGTTGACTGAAACCTACGAGCAGTACTTC.

In its sample, this clone was seen a few times. This sequence joins TRBV4-3 and TRBJ1-4; D gene unclear. Germline lookup yields CDR1 LGHNA and CDR2 YSLEER. V was trimmed by 1 base and J by 5 bases, leaving 8 bases between them. There are 14 residues in the CDR3. This chain's CDR3 is CASSQVVGNEKLFF. CDR3 DNA: TGCGCCAGCAGCCAAGTAGTTGGGAATGAAAAACTGTTTTTT.

The CDR3: CSVEYAGEAGETQYF. The DNA of the CDR3 is TGCAGCGTTGAATACGCGGGGGAGGCGGGAGAGACCCAGTACTTC. The chain links TRBV29-1 to TRBJ2-5; 7 nucleotides agree with TRBD2. CDR3 length: 15 amino acids. Germline V lookup: CDR1 SQVTM, CDR2 ANQGSEA. The trim removed 2 bases at V and 4 bases at J, leaving 10 bases unmatched.

The chain has TRBV27 and TRBJ2-1, with 11 nucleotides matching TRBD2. From germline, CDR1 is MNHEY and CDR2 SMNVEV (reference sequence). V lost 6 bases to trimming and J lost 4 bases; unmatched junction nucleotides: 5. This CDR3 has 15 amino acids. The CDR3 region has the DNA TGTGCCAGCAGCACTAGCGGGGGAACGTACAATGAGCAGTTCTTC. Translating gives CASSTSGGTYNEQFF.

J is TRBJ2-6 and V is TRBV29-1, with D unclear. The CDR3 has 13 amino acids. Looked up from germline, CDR1 is SQVTM and CDR2 is ANQGSEA. V gave up 2 bases and J gave up 0 bases, with 2 bases separating them. The CDR3 coding sequence is TGCAGCGTTGAATTCTCTGGGGCCAACGTCCTGACTTTC. Its translation is CSVEFSGANVLTF.

The chain carries TRBV30 and TRBJ1-4; the D gene is possibly TRBD1 (6 bases). Germline CDR1 is GTSNPN and CDR2 is SVGIG (reference sequence). The length of the CDR3 is 14 residues. The V end lost 0 bases, the J end lost 4 bases, and 9 bases lay between the germline ends. Here the CDR3 DNA reads TGTGCCTGGAGTGTAGGAGGGGGTAATGAAAAACTGTTTTTT. It codes for CAWSVGGGNEKLFF.

V gene TRBV2 combines with J gene TRBJ2-3, with D possibly called TRBD1 or TRBD2 (5 bases each). V was shortened by 9 bases and J by 2 bases, with 21 bases between the two germline ends. The CDR3 is 16 residues long. Germline V gene sequence: CDR1 SNHLY, CDR2 FYNNEI. The CDR3 reads CASPSKRDGTTDTQYF. The DNA of the CDR3 is TGTGCCAGTCCTTCCAAAAGGGACGGGACCACAGATACGCAGTATTTT.

The chain has TRBV29-1 and TRBJ2-5; D gene unclear. CDR1 is SQVTM and CDR2 is ANQGSEA in the germline V gene. V lost 2 bases to trimming and J lost 5 bases, with 15 bases between them. The CDR3 sequence is 14 residues long. This CDR3 is CSVETFRGPETQYF. The DNA of the CDR3 is TGCAGCGTTGAAACATTCAGAGGCCCGGAGACCCAGTACTTC.

This clone was seen only once. V gene TRBV5-4 combines with J gene TRBJ2-1; the D gene could be TRBD1 or TRBD2 (5 bases each). The germline V and J ends were trimmed by 1 base and 8 bases, with 10 bases remaining between them. This CDR3 spans 13 amino acids. CDR1 is SGHNT, CDR2 YYREEE, per germline (reference sequence). CDR3 region: CASSLRGVDEQFF. The DNA for the CDR3 is TGTGCCAGCAGCTTGAGAGGGGTGGATGAGCAGTTCTTC.